The clone carrying this T cell receptor (beta chain) was seen repeatedly, ten times or more. The antigen remains undetermined. This entry comes from a study of neurological immune-mediated disorders. Study outcomes and limitations: No sharing of CDR3 amino acid sequences was observed among expanded clones across subjects, suggesting private repertoires in all groups.

Over 190 million TCR-beta sequences from 15-18 subjects came from every sequencing run. TCRdb reanalysed the 5' RACE reads using MiXCR and keeps one entry per CDR3 protein. The sample records some 37,000 distinct CDR3 sequences, around 4.8% being singletons. Losses at the gene ends were 11 bases for V and 2 bases for J; bases not matched to a gene: 6. The germline V gene encodes CDR1 MNHNS and CDR2 SASEGT. The length of the CDR3 is 13 residues. Sequenced input: CD4+ T cells from blood. V gene TRBV6-1 combines with J gene TRBJ1-3; 7 bases match TRBD1. The TCR sequence derives from a man in his late teens or twenties in good health. In DNA, the CDR3 is TGTGCCGGTACAGGGGACGCTGGAAACACCATATATTTT. Protein product: CAGTGDAGNTIYF.